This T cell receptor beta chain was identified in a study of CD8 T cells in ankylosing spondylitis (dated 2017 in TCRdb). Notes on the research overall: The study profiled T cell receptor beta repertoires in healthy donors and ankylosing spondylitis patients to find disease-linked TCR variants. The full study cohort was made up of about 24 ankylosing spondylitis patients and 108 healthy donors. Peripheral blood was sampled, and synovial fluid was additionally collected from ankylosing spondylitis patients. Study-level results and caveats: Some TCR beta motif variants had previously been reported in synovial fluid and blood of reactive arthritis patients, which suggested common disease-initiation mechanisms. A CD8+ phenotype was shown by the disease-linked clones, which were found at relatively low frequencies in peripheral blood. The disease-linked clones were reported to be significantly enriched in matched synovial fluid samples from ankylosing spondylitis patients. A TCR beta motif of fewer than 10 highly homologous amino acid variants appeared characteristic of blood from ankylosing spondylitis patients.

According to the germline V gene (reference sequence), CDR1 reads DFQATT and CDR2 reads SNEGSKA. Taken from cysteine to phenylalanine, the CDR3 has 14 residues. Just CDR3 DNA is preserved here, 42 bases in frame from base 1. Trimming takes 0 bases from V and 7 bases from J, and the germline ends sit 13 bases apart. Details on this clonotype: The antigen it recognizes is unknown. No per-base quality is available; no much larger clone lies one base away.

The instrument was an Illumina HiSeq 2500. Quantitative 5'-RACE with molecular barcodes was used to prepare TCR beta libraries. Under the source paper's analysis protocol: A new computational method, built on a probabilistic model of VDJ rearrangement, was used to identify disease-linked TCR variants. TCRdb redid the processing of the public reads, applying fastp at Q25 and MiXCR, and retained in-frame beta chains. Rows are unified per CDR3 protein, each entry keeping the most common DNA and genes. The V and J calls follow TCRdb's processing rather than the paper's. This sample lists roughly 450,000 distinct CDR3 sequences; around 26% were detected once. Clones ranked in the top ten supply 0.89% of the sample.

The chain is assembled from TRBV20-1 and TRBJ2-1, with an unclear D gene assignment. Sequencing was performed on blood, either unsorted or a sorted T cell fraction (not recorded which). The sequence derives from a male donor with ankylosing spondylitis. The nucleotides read TGCAGTGCTAGAGATAAGGGTCTATCTAATGAGCAGTTCTTC. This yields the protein CSARDKGLSNEQFF.